This entry lists 10 T cell receptor beta chains sequenced from one sample in a study of blood T cell repertoires in COVID-19. Some clones are missing from TCRdb's copy, which holds only in-frame ones; the method was immunoSEQ multiplex PCR. The sample shows under 250,000 clones, 85% to 90% of them seen only once. What was sequenced was peripheral blood. Every receptor here comes from a woman aged 55-75 years with acute or convalescent COVID-19.

The rearrangement uses TRBV9 and TRBJ1-2; TRBD1 is a possible D gene (6 bases). This CDR3 spans 15 amino acids. Germline V lookup: CDR1 SGDLS, CDR2 YYNGEE. V lost 4 bases and J lost 8, with 21 bases in between. CDR3 DNA sequence: TGTGCCAGCAGCTTACCGGGACACCTGGCGAGGGGCTACACCTTC. Translated: CASSLPGHLARGYTF.

The chain couples TRBV6-5 to TRBJ1-2; 8 nucleotides agree with TRBD1. Germline loops: CDR1 MNHEY, CDR2 SVGAGI. J gave up 4 bases and V 6 bases, and 10 bases lay outside the gene matches. This CDR3 is 15 amino acids long. CDR3 amino acids: CASRIPGTGSYGYTF. The DNA for the CDR3 is TGTGCCAGCAGGATTCCCGGGACAGGAAGCTATGGCTACACCTTC.

V is TRBV25-1 and J is TRBJ1-1, with D possibly being TRBD1 (5 bases). Trimming took 1 base from V and 1 from J, leaving 10 bases between them. Germline assignment: CDR1 MGHDK and CDR2 SYGVNS. The CDR3 runs 15 residues. The CDR3 DNA follows: TGTGCCAGCAGTGAATTGGTTACAGGGAACACTGAAGCTTTCTTT. Its translation: CASSELVTGNTEAFF.

The gene calls are TRBV9 and TRBJ1-1, with D hard to call. CDR3 length equals 14 residues. V was cut by 4 bases and J by 2 bases, with 12 bases left in between. The germline V gene encodes CDR1 SGDLS and CDR2 YYNGEE. The DNA for the CDR3 is TGTGCCAGCAGCCCAGGCGTGTACAACACTGAAGCTTTCTTT. This sequence encodes CASSPGVYNTEAFF.

CDR3 coding DNA: TGTGCCACCAGCAGAGATATCCTCTTTGCCTACGAGCAGTACTTC. Protein: CATSRDILFAYEQYF. The rearrangement uses TRBV15 and TRBJ2-7; D remains ambiguous. The CDR3 is 15 residues long. The V end lost 0 bases, the J end lost 2 bases, and 11 bases lay between the germline ends. Germline loops: CDR1 LNHNV, CDR2 YYDKDF (reference sequence). Combining the CDR3 with reference TRBV15 and TRBJ2-7 gives the whole variable domain DAMVIQNPRYQVTQFGKPVTLSCSQTLNHNVMYWYQQKSSQAPKLLFHYYDKDFNNEADTPDNFQSRRPNTSFCFLDIRSPGLGDTAMYLCATSRDILFAYEQYFGPGTRLTVT.

With respect to this clone: Other nucleotide sequences from this sample produce the same CDR3. The chain is built from TRBV5-1 and TRBJ2-5, with 8 bases identical to TRBD1. Looked up from germline, CDR1 is SGHRS and CDR2 is YFSETQ. The junction had 5 bases not matched to a gene; V was cut back by 0 bases and J by 4 bases. The CDR3 totals 15 residues. The CDR3 loop is CASSLGTGGGETQYF. CDR3 in DNA: TGCGCCAGCAGCTTGGGAACAGGGGGTGGAGAGACCCAGTACTTC.

V is TRBV7-6 and J is TRBJ1-6; 8 bases match TRBD1. The CDR3 has 16 amino acids. After removal of 1 base from V and 7 bases from J, the junction contained 6 bases not matched to a gene. CDR1 is SGHVS, CDR2 FNYEAQ, per germline. The CDR3: CASSLGQGRGNSPLHF. CDR3 sequence (DNA): TGTGCCAGCAGCTTAGGACAGGGGAGGGGGAATTCACCCCTCCACTTT.

This clone occurred once. The chain employs TRBV3-1 (or the pseudogene TRBV3-2) and TRBJ1-1; unclear D gene. The CDR3 length is 15 residues. Germline CDR1 reads LGHDT; CDR2 reads YNNKEL (reference sequence). The V end was cut by 2 bases, the J end by 1 base, with 11 bases between. The CDR3 DNA reads TGTGCCAGCAGCCAATCCCCGGGATCGAACACTGAAGCTTTCTTT. Protein product: CASSQSPGSNTEAFF.

This clone was detected once. The chain recombines TRBV2 with TRBJ1-4, with a possible D match to TRBD1 (5 bases). This CDR3 contains 15 residues. Trimming cost V 4 bases and J 7 bases, with 16 bases left between them. The germline CDR1 and CDR2 sequences are SNHLY and FYNNEI. CDR3 sequence reads: CASSGGAVGREKLFF. Written as DNA, the CDR3 is TGTGCCAGCAGTGGTGGGGCCGTAGGTCGTGAAAAACTGTTTTTT. Full variable domain (missing parts from reference TRBV2 and TRBJ1-4): EPEVTQTPSHQVTQMGQEVILRCVPISNHLYFYWYRQILGQKVEFLVSFYNNEISEKSEIFDDQFSVERPDGSNFTLKIRSTKLEDSAMYFCASSGGAVGREKLFFGSGTQLSVL.

The chain has TRBV6-1 and TRBJ2-3; the D gene is possibly TRBD1 (9 bases). CDR3 size: 19 residues. Germline V gene data show CDR1 as MNHNS and CDR2 as SASEGT. V was shortened by 4 bases and J by 1 base, with 24 bases between the two germline ends. The chain's CDR3 is CASSVEGQGTRWGTDTQYF. Here the CDR3 DNA reads TGTGCCAGCAGTGTGGAAGGACAGGGGACTAGATGGGGCACAGATACGCAGTATTTT.